This TCR beta chain was captured by sequencing in a study of control samples from healthy donors and cancer patients. The method was immunoSEQ multiplex PCR; TCRdb's version includes in-frame clones alone and lacks a portion of them. The table includes tens of thousands of clones, approximately 90% detected once. This receptor was taken from a woman aged 70-85 years in good health. Specimen: blood.

DNA of the CDR3: TGCGCCAGCAGCCAAGAGCGGACGCCTAATGAAAAACTGTTTTTT. This sequence encodes CASSQERTPNEKLFF. The rearrangement links TRBV4-1 to TRBJ1-4; no clear D gene. Per germline, CDR1 MGHRA and CDR2 YSYEKL. The V and J ends lost 0 bases and 3 bases respectively, with 8 bases between them. The CDR3 totals 15 residues.